Listed below are T cell receptor beta chains from one sample, sequenced in a study of T-cell reconstitution after alpha-beta-depleted transplantation in children. TCRdb re-called the PCR reads through MiXCR, storing one row per CDR3 protein. Of about 420,000 distinct CDR3 sequences in the sample, roughly 10% are singletons; the top ten hold 4.5% to 6.5%. Sample: PBMCs from the stem cell graft donor, taken from the stem cell graft. Receptors originate from a human donor who donated a stem cell graft to a child with acute myeloid leukemia. CDR3s include the opening cysteine and the closing phenylalanine or tryptophan. Fields, in order: clone size, V gene, J gene, D gene, CDR3 protein, CDR3 DNA. D genes are given only for firm matches. Clone size is not always given. Where it is, it says once, few, many or a class for expanded clones.

>-|TRBV3-1|TRBJ2-7|TRBD1
CASSPGTGLSYEQYF
TGTGCCAGCAGCCCCGGGACAGGCCTCTCCTACGAGCAGTACTTC
>many|TRBV15|TRBJ1-3|-
CATSSPQFGNTIYF
TGTGCCACCAGCTCCCCACAGTTCGGAAACACCATATATTTT
>-|TRBV6-2/TRBV6-3|TRBJ2-7|TRBD2
CASTTFGLAGGSYEQYF
TGTGCCAGCACCACCTTCGGACTAGCGGGAGGGTCCTACGAGCAGTACTTC
>-|TRBV27|TRBJ2-1|TRBD1
CASSWDRGGEQFF
TGTGCCAGCAGTTGGGACAGGGGTGGTGAGCAGTTCTTC
>-|TRBV25-1|TRBJ1-6|TRBD1
CASRPRDRETSPLHF
TGTGCCAGCAGGCCCCGGGACAGGGAAACTTCACCCCTCCACTTT
>few|TRBV6-5|TRBJ2-1|TRBD2
CASSYSLGGSSYNEQFF
TGTGCCAGCAGTTACTCTCTCGGCGGGAGCTCCTACAATGAGCAGTTCTTC
>-|TRBV7-8|TRBJ2-2|TRBD1
CASSVTGTAGELFF
TGTGCCAGCAGCGTGACAGGGACCGCCGGGGAGCTGTTTTTT
>-|TRBV9|TRBJ2-1|TRBD2
CASSVRTSSNEQFF
TGTGCCAGCAGCGTCCGGACTAGCTCCAATGAGCAGTTCTTC
>few|TRBV4-1|TRBJ2-3|-
CASSHNRGTGTDTQYF
TGCGCCAGCAGCCACAACCGCGGGACAGGCACAGATACGCAGTATTTT
>-|TRBV30|TRBJ2-2|-
CAWSVRARNTGELFF
TGTGCCTGGAGTGTACGGGCCAGGAACACCGGGGAGCTGTTTTTT
>-|TRBV20-1|TRBJ1-1|TRBD1
CSAPGQGDTEAFF
TGCAGTGCCCCGGGACAGGGGGACACTGAAGCTTTCTTT
>-|TRBV7-2|TRBJ2-5|TRBD2
CASSPGSASGNQETQYF
TGTGCCAGCAGCCCGGGCTCGGCTAGCGGAAACCAAGAGACCCAGTACTTC
>many|TRBV6-4|TRBJ2-2|TRBD1
CASSPQGASGELFF
TGTGCCAGCAGTCCACAGGGGGCTAGCGGGGAGCTGTTTTTT
>few|TRBV29-1|TRBJ2-2|-
CSVGKEDMNTGELFF
TGCAGCGTCGGGAAGGAGGACATGAACACCGGGGAGCTGTTTTTT
>few|TRBV6-1|TRBJ2-1|TRBD2
CASSKGTSGNNEQFF
TGTGCCAGCAGTAAAGGGACTAGCGGCAACAATGAGCAGTTCTTC
>few|TRBV28|TRBJ2-5|-
CASSPSEGWQETQYF
TGTGCCAGCTCCCCATCGGAGGGATGGCAAGAGACCCAGTACTTC
>few|TRBV19|TRBJ1-1|-
CASSPTGLGTEAFF
TGTGCCAGTAGCCCAACAGGGTTGGGCACTGAAGCTTTCTTT
>few|TRBV27|TRBJ2-6|-
CASSFLPLSGANVLTF
TGTGCCAGCAGTTTTTTACCGCTCTCTGGGGCCAACGTCCTGACTTTC
>few|TRBV4-2|TRBJ1-4|-
CASSQEDQGPEKLFF
TGTGCCAGCAGCCAAGAGGATCAGGGACCGGAAAAACTGTTTTTT
>few|TRBV10-3|TRBJ1-4|-
CAISEATATNEKLFF
TGTGCCATCAGTGAGGCGACAGCAACTAATGAAAAACTGTTTTTT
>many|TRBV20-1|TRBJ1-2|-
CSARDPDTLYGYTF
TGCAGTGCTAGAGACCCCGACACTCTTTATGGCTACACCTTC
>-|TRBV7-9|TRBJ2-3|-
CASSLDGRYTDTQYF
TGTGCCAGCAGCCTCGACGGAAGATACACAGATACGCAGTATTTT
>-|TRBV7-2|TRBJ2-7|TRBD2
CASSLTSGASYEQYF
TGTGCCAGCAGCTTAACTAGCGGGGCCTCCTACGAGCAGTACTTC
>-|TRBV5-1|TRBJ2-7|-
CASSLPSTGYEQYF
TGCGCCAGCAGCTTGCCCTCCACTGGCTACGAGCAGTACTTC
>-|TRBV7-2|TRBJ2-1|TRBD2
CASSLAASGGAYNEQFF
TGTGCCAGCAGCTTAGCTGCTAGCGGGGGCGCCTACAATGAGCAGTTCTTC
>few|TRBV7-2|TRBJ2-5|TRBD2
CASSTSGRYEETQYF
TGTGCCAGCAGCACCAGCGGGAGATATGAAGAGACCCAGTACTTC
>few|TRBV12-3/TRBV12-4|TRBJ1-1|TRBD1
CASSGTGDVNTEAFF
TGTGCCAGCAGCGGGACAGGCGATGTGAACACTGAAGCTTTCTTT
>-|TRBV4-2|TRBJ2-2|-
CASSQSFADNTGELFF
TGTGCCAGCAGCCAATCTTTTGCGGATAACACCGGGGAGCTGTTTTTT
>many|TRBV20-1|TRBJ2-3|TRBD2
CSAGSGASTDTQYF
TGCAGTGCTGGTAGCGGGGCTAGCACAGATACGCAGTATTTT
>-|TRBV10-3|TRBJ2-1|-
CAISESSEGWRSNEQFF
TGTGCCATCAGTGAGTCGAGCGAAGGGTGGCGTTCTAATGAGCAGTTCTTC
>few|TRBV6-6|TRBJ2-3|-
CASKAGSDTQYF
TGTGCCAGCAAGGCAGGGTCAGATACGCAGTATTTT
>-|TRBV6-2/TRBV6-3|TRBJ2-3|TRBD2
CASSPPAGGAYGDTQYF
TGTGCCAGCAGTCCCCCTGCCGGGGGGGCGTATGGAGATACGCAGTATTTT
>-|TRBV19|TRBJ1-6|-
CASSPIGSPLHF
TGTGCCAGTAGCCCGATCGGTTCACCCCTCCACTTT
>few|TRBV11-2|TRBJ1-2|-
CASSWNSAGYGYTF
TGTGCCAGCAGCTGGAACAGCGCCGGCTATGGCTACACCTTC
>-|TRBV10-3|TRBJ2-2|-
CAISEDTGELFF
TGTGCCATCAGTGAGGACACCGGGGAGCTGTTTTTT
>few|TRBV7-2|TRBJ1-1|-
CASSRGGITEAFF
TGTGCCAGCAGCCGCGGAGGGATCACTGAAGCTTTCTTT
>few|TRBV29-1|TRBJ2-3|TRBD2
CSVLDPSGADTQYF
TGCAGCGTCCTAGATCCTAGCGGTGCAGATACGCAGTATTTT
>-|TRBV12-3/TRBV12-4|TRBJ2-5|-
CASSLRTPETQYF
TGTGCCAGCAGTTTACGGACCCCGGAGACCCAGTACTTC
>-|TRBV12-3/TRBV12-4|TRBJ2-5|TRBD2
CASSFGGAGGFQETQYF
TGTGCCAGCAGTTTTGGGGGAGCGGGAGGATTCCAAGAGACCCAGTACTTC
>few|TRBV5-5|TRBJ2-7|TRBD1
CASSPGTGVHEQYF
TGTGCCAGCAGCCCGGGGACAGGGGTCCACGAGCAGTACTTC
>-|TRBV28|TRBJ2-7|TRBD1
CASRETGGTYEQYF
TGTGCCAGCAGAGAGACAGGGGGCACCTACGAGCAGTACTTC
>many|TRBV29-1|TRBJ2-2|TRBD2
CSASSGSDSGELFF
TGCAGCGCCAGTAGCGGGAGCGATTCCGGGGAGCTGTTTTTT
>-|TRBV20-1|TRBJ2-5|TRBD2
CSARDPASGRAMETQYF
TGCAGTGCTAGAGATCCGGCTAGCGGGAGGGCCATGGAGACCCAGTACTTC
>few|TRBV6-2/TRBV6-3|TRBJ1-1|TRBD1
CASSYSRGRTGGYYTEAFF
TGTGCCAGCAGTTACTCAAGGGGGCGCACAGGGGGATATTACACTGAAGCTTTCTTT
>-|TRBV4-2|TRBJ1-1|-
CASSPVPNTEAFF
TGTGCCAGCAGCCCGGTTCCGAACACTGAAGCTTTCTTT
>few|TRBV5-1|TRBJ1-3|TRBD1
CASSEGQGGNTIYF
TGCGCCAGCAGCGAGGGACAGGGAGGAAACACCATATATTTT
>-|TRBV19|TRBJ2-1|TRBD2
CASSRSAGGSYNEQFF
TGTGCCAGTAGTAGATCAGCGGGGGGTTCCTACAATGAGCAGTTCTTC
>few|TRBV29-1|TRBJ2-3|-
CSVEGGEDTQYF
TGCAGCGTTGAAGGAGGGGAAGATACGCAGTATTTT
>few|TRBV7-2|TRBJ2-7|-
CASGETYEQYF
TGTGCCAGCGGGGAGACCTACGAGCAGTACTTC
>few|TRBV10-3|TRBJ2-1|-
CAITGLNYNEQFF
TGTGCCATCACAGGTTTGAATTACAATGAGCAGTTCTTC
>few|TRBV6-4|TRBJ2-1|TRBD2
CASSGDYGGRRIEQFF
TGTGCCAGCAGTGGGGATTACGGCGGGAGGAGAATTGAGCAGTTCTTC
>few|TRBV20-1|TRBJ1-2|-
CSALSGGSNYGYTF
TGCAGTGCCTTGAGCGGGGGATCAAACTATGGCTACACCTTC
>many|TRBV7-2|TRBJ2-2|-
CASSQGTLFF
TGTGCCAGCAGCCAGGGCACGCTGTTTTTT
>few|TRBV7-3|TRBJ2-7|-
CASSQRPGHEQYF
TGTGCCAGCAGCCAGAGACCCGGCCACGAGCAGTACTTC
>few|TRBV7-9|TRBJ1-3|-
CASSLVASGNTIYF
TGTGCCAGCAGCTTAGTCGCCTCTGGAAACACCATATATTTT
>few|TRBV11-2|TRBJ1-4|-
CASSFSGIKEKLFF
TGTGCCAGCAGCTTCTCCGGGATCAAGGAAAAACTGTTTTTT